One TCR beta chain is described in this entry. Its antigen is unknown. The CDR3 runs to 14 residues. CDR1 is MDHEN, CDR2 SYDVKM, per germline. V lost 9 bases, J lost 3 bases, and 12 bases lay in between. These data are taken from a study of human T cells and chemical hapten exposure. As originally analysed: Counts of TCRs in each sample centred on a median of 95,638 and extended from around 25,000 to 690,000. TCRdb ran MiXCR on the RACE reads and lists one entry per CDR3 protein. These V and J calls originate from TCRdb's pipeline instead of the authors' own analysis. The repertoire holds 350,000 to 400,000 distinct CDR3 sequences, with roughly 6.3% as singletons. Time point given: patch test 2, 6 weeks after DPC sensitization. Treatment described: therapeutic diphenylcyclopropenone sensitization with weekly scalp DPC. People who gave samples had alopecia, were 18 to 70 years old, and were suitable for DPC. It was unfractionated whole blood from which total RNA was extracted.

Study-wide points: There was no change with DPC sensitization in TCRs above 1 in 1000 frequency.

The receptor comes from a woman under 30 with alopecia areata. Some clones in this sample may be carry-over from other donors' samples. This sequence joins TRBV28 and TRBJ1-6; the D gene is possibly TRBD1 (5 bases). The source was whole blood, collected in connection with sensitization to the hapten diphenylcyclopropenone (DPC). CDR3 DNA sequence: TGTGCCAGTCTTCTAGACAGCTATAATTCACCCCTCCACTTT. Translation gives CASLLDSYNSPLHF.